This T cell receptor (beta chain) was retrieved from a study of blood T cells in healthy people across ages (dated by TCRdb to between 2014 and 2017). The study in broad terms: In model experiments, roughly one uniquely barcoded TCR beta cDNA molecule per two T cells was captured by template switching. To avoid experimental bias, donors of different ages were spread randomly across the sequencing lanes. To track age-related changes in TCR beta repertoire diversity, the study relied on deep sequencing normalized with unique cDNA molecular identifiers. The donors were split into four age groups: young (average about 16 years), middle-aged (around 40), aged (roughly 68) and long-lived (82). For two donors (one aged 18 to 30 and one aged 80 or older), the study analyzed two additional independent replicas of 1 million unique cDNA reads from the same blood draw.

Comments on this clonotype: What antigen it recognizes has not been identified. The input lacks base qualities; no much larger clone sits a single base away.

Receptor amplification or capture employed 5' RACE. The reads were generated on an Illumina HiSeq 2500. A second about 7 to 11 cycle PCR used a sample-barcoded 5' primer and a J-beta primer mix. Each TCR beta cDNA molecule received a unique molecular identifier from a template-switch 5' adaptor carrying 12 random nucleotides. Each sample yielded at least 2.5 million CDR3-containing paired-end reads. All of the RNA was converted into first-strand cDNA using the Mint cDNA synthesis kit, with a TRBC-specific oligonucleotide serving as the primer. All cDNA was treated with uracil-DNA glycosylase and then went through a first 18-cycle PCR with the universal primers M1SS and BC2_uni_R. The published analysis was carried out like this. For normalization, 1 million high-quality reads were randomly selected from each sample, with every read carrying a distinct molecular identifier. Reads sharing molecular identifiers were discarded rather than binned into consensus sequences. MiTCR, run with a Q25 quality threshold and the strictest error-elimination algorithm, handled CDR3 identification, clonotype clustering and error correction. A nonparametric unseen species model using Euler transformation provided a lower-bound estimate of total TCR beta diversity. Using fastp trimming at Q25 and MiXCR clonotype assembly, TCRdb reanalyzed the public sequencing data and kept in-frame beta chains. Entries that share a CDR3 protein sequence are merged under the most common genes and DNA. In this record, the V and J calls reflect TCRdb's handling and not the investigators' own analysis. Recorded for this sample are more than 500,000 distinct CDR3 sequences; 25% to 30% of them occurred a single time. Around 18% of the sample comes from the top ten.

The donors were roughly 40 Caucasian individuals from Russia, aged roughly 6 to 100 years, who were systemically healthy. Each donor gave approximately 9.4 milliliters of peripheral blood, drawn into EDTA-treated Vacutainer tubes. PBMCs were isolated by Ficoll-Paque density-gradient centrifugation, with at least 7 million obtained per sample. Trizol reagent was used to extract total RNA from the PBMCs, yielding at least 5 micrograms per sample. The percentages of naive CD45RAhigh/CD27high T cells were determined by flow cytometry on a PBMC aliquot from every donor. Taken from cysteine to phenylalanine, the CDR3 has 15 residues. Only the CDR3 part of the read is kept: 45 bases, read in frame from the first base. V is shortened by 5 bases, J by 12 bases, and the region joining them spans 25 bases. As encoded in the germline V gene (reference sequence), CDR1 is DFQATT while CDR2 is SNEGSKA. What the study reported, not specific to this receptor: The long-lived group showed more naive CD4+ T cells, fewer expanded clones and increased TCR diversity than the aged group, suggesting age selection. Because the CMV infection status of the donors was unknown, age-related changes in expanded clonotypes may potentially have been confounded. A strong correlation was found between observed TCR beta diversity and the percentage of naive T cells measured by flow cytometry. Since profiling was done on bulk unsorted PBMCs, naive and antigen-experienced compartments could not be conclusively compared. As age increased, observed TCR beta diversity per million T cells dropped in a roughly linear way, and a significant reduction was already evident by age 40. Estimates of total diversity based on one million sequenced T cells were considered lower bounds and underestimates.

The clonotype was recovered from a woman aged 70-85 years in good health. This receptor chain uses TRBV20-1 and TRBJ1-4, with TRBD1 as a weak D call on 6 bases. Sequencing was done on a sample of blood. At the DNA level, the sequence is TGCAGTGCTTTGCCCGGGACATCCTCTTCATGGCAACTGTTTTTT. Protein translation: CSALPGTSSSWQLFF.